One and the same sample provided the 19 T cell receptor beta chains below, sequenced in a study of spatial heterogeneity in lung cancer. MiXCR, applied by TCRdb to the 5' RACE reads, yields one record per CDR3 protein. The repertoire holds about 85,000 distinct CDR3 sequences, with about 20% as singletons. Time point described: sample taken at primary tumor resection. Unsorted whole RNA of tumor, nontumor lung or frozen PBMC was sequenced. The sample in question was PBMCs, obtained at surgery. These TCRs come from a male donor with early-stage non-small cell lung cancer.

The chain is built from TRBV5-1 and TRBJ2-2, with D tentatively TRBD2 (6 bases). The CDR3 totals 13 residues. Between the trimmed V and J ends, which lost 3 bases and 6 bases, there was a span of 9 bases. CDR1 is SGHRS and CDR2 is YFSETQ in the germline V gene. CDR3 nucleotides: TGCGCCAGCAGCTCAGGAGGGGCCGGGGAGCTGTTTTTT. Amino acids: CASSSGGAGELFF.

This clonotype has more than one count but fewer than ten. Here the CDR3 DNA reads TGTGCCAGTAGGCGCGTCGAGGGAGGCCAAGAGACCCAGTACTTC. The encoded protein is CASRRVEGGQETQYF. The J gene is TRBJ2-5, the V gene TRBV19, with D perhaps matching TRBD2 (6 bases). The length of the CDR3 is 15 residues. Trimming removed 6 bases from V and 1 base from J, with 15 bases in between. Germline CDR1 and CDR2: LNHDA and SQIVND (reference sequence).

This clonotype was seen at least ten times. This sequence joins TRBV12-3 or TRBV12-4 and TRBJ2-3; 8 nucleotides line up with TRBD2. The CDR3 totals 17 residues. After removal of 2 bases from V and 4 bases from J, the junction contained 11 bases not matched to a gene. DNA of the CDR3: TGTGCCAGCAGTTTAATGCTTAGCGGGATCGCCCCAGATACGCAGTATTTT. Encoded protein: CASSLMLSGIAPDTQYF.

The chain has TRBV5-1 and TRBJ2-1; 7 bases align to TRBD2. J lost 5 bases, V lost 0 bases, and 5 bases had no gene match. Looked up from germline, CDR1 is SGHRS and CDR2 is YFSETQ. The CDR3 is made up of 15 amino acids. CDR3 in amino acids: CASSLGAGRDNEQFF. CDR3 coding DNA: TGCGCCAGCAGCTTGGGAGCTGGGAGGGACAATGAGCAGTTCTTC.

The chain employs TRBV7-2 and TRBJ2-7; tentatively, D is TRBD1 or TRBD2 (6 bases each). Germline CDR1 is SGHTA and CDR2 is FQGNSA. The CDR3 spans 14 residues. V was clipped by 4 bases and J by 6 bases, with 16 bases between them. CDR3 protein: CASSSSGARSEQYF. In DNA, the CDR3 is TGTGCCAGCAGCTCCTCGGGGGCTCGGAGCGAGCAGTACTTC.

The chain couples TRBV9 to TRBJ1-2; 7 bases agree with TRBD1. The germline gives CDR1 SGDLS, CDR2 YYNGEE. Trimming took 2 bases from V and 3 from J; bases not matched to a gene: 1. The CDR3 runs 13 residues. The CDR3 nucleotides read TGTGCCAGCAGCGTCACAGGGGACTATGGCTACACCTTC. This codes for CASSVTGDYGYTF.

This clonotype was recorded a few times. The V and J genes are TRBV6-4 and TRBJ2-3; 7 nucleotides agree with TRBD1. The CDR3 runs 15 residues. V was pared by 7 bases and J by 3 bases, with 10 bases of the junction left unmatched. Germline lookup yields CDR1 MRHNA and CDR2 SNTAGT. The chain's CDR3 is CASKGGAFGTDTQYF. The CDR3 nucleotides read TGTGCCAGCAAAGGGGGCGCGTTTGGAACAGATACGCAGTATTTT.

This clonotype was detected ten times or more. V is TRBV2 and J is TRBJ1-1; tentative D call: TRBD1 (5 bases). The germline V and J ends were trimmed by 4 bases and 4 bases, with 10 bases remaining between them. The CDR3 is 13 residues long. Germline values: CDR1 SNHLY, CDR2 FYNNEI. CDR3 amino acids: CASSVGQRTEAFF. The DNA of the CDR3 is TGTGCCAGCAGTGTGGGGCAGCGCACTGAAGCTTTCTTT.

This clonotype has a count of ten or more. The V gene is TRBV24-1, the J gene TRBJ2-1; 7 bases map to TRBD1. CDR1 KGHDR and CDR2 SFDVKD come from the germline V gene. The CDR3 is made up of 16 amino acids. Germline trimming cut 4 bases from V and 2 bases from J; bases unmatched to any gene: 7. The DNA of the CDR3 is TGTGCCACCAGTGACTCTTCAGGGGGACCCTACAATGAGCAGTTCTTC. Amino acids: CATSDSSGGPYNEQFF.

This clonotype was counted at least ten times. This chain joins TRBV3-1 and TRBJ2-2, with D tentatively TRBD2 (5 bases). Germline V gene lookup returns CDR1 LGHDT and CDR2 YNNKEL (reference sequence). The CDR3 has 18 residues. V was cut by 0 bases and J by 7 bases, with 21 bases left in between. In DNA form, the CDR3 reads TGTGCCAGCAGCCAAGATCAGTTATGGGTTGGAGGAGTCGGGGAGCTGTTTTTT. This sequence encodes CASSQDQLWVGGVGELFF.

The V and J genes are TRBV7-2 and TRBJ1-2; D is perhaps TRBD1 (5 bases). V dropped 2 bases and J dropped 8 bases, with 12 bases sitting between them. The CDR3 totals 13 residues. CDR1 and CDR2 (germline): SGHTA, FQGNSA. The CDR3 nucleotides read TGTGCCAGCAGCTTACGGCAGGGCAAAGGCTACACCTTC. Residues: CASSLRQGKGYTF.

This clonotype was detected ten times or more. J is TRBJ2-1 and V is TRBV20-1; 9 bases are shared with TRBD2. V lost 3 bases, J lost 0 bases, and 3 bases stayed unmatched. The CDR3 runs 15 residues. Germline CDR1 DFQATT, CDR2 SNEGSKA (reference sequence). CDR3 in DNA: TGCAGTGCTAGCAGTAGCGGGAGCTCCTACAATGAGCAGTTCTTC. Amino acids: CSASSSGSSYNEQFF.

J is TRBJ2-1 and V is TRBV9; 10 bases map to TRBD2. The CDR3 has 16 amino acids. V gave up 0 bases and J gave up 5 bases; unmatched junction bases: 5. CDR1 is SGDLS, CDR2 YYNGEE, per germline. The CDR3, as DNA: TGTGCCAGCAGCGTAGTGGTAGCGGGGGGCAACAATGAGCAGTTCTTC. Translation: CASSVVVAGGNNEQFF.

This clonotype was counted ten times or more. This chain joins TRBV13 and TRBJ1-1; D is perhaps TRBD1 (6 bases). The CDR3 length is 13 residues. The V and J ends lost 5 bases and 5 bases respectively, with 12 bases between them. Per the germline V gene, CDR1 is PRHDT and CDR2 is FYEKMQ (reference sequence). CDR3 amino acids: CASSMGAGTEAFF. CDR3 sequence (DNA): TGTGCCAGCAGCATGGGGGCAGGGACTGAAGCTTTCTTT. Drawing the rest from reference TRBV13 and TRBJ1-1, the complete variable domain is AAGVIQSPRHLIKEKRETATLKCYPIPRHDTVYWYQQGPGQDPQFLISFYEKMQSDKGSIPDRFSAQQFSDYHSELNMSSLELGDSALYFCASSMGAGTEAFFGQGTRLTVV.

CDR3 in DNA: TGTGCCAGCAGCTCATCGGGGGGGACCACCGAGTACTTC. Translated: CASSSSGGTTEYF. This chain connects TRBV7-9 to TRBJ2-7; 8 nucleotides agree with TRBD2. Trimming at V came to 4 bases and at J to 11 bases, leaving 10 bases not matched to a gene. The germline CDR1 and CDR2 sequences are SEHNR and FQNEAQ (reference sequence). The CDR3 loop spans 13 amino acids.

The chain carries TRBV5-4 and TRBJ2-5, with D possibly being TRBD1 (6 bases). This CDR3 is built from 16 residues. V lost 0 bases and J 1 base, leaving 13 bases between the germline ends. Per germline, CDR1 SGHNT and CDR2 YYREEE (reference sequence). This chain's CDR3 is CASSLAGTRFQETQYF. The CDR3 nucleotides read TGTGCCAGCAGCTTGGCCGGGACACGTTTCCAAGAGACCCAGTACTTC.

The chain has TRBV12-3 or TRBV12-4 and TRBJ1-1, with a possible D match to TRBD1 (6 bases). This CDR3 has 13 residues. The germline V and J ends were trimmed by 4 bases and 4 bases, with 10 bases remaining between them. The CDR3, as DNA: TGTGCCAGCAGTTCGGTAGGGGGCACTGAAGCTTTCTTT. Protein product: CASSSVGGTEAFF.

The V gene is TRBV20-1, the J gene TRBJ2-7; 7 nucleotides agree with TRBD1. This CDR3 comprises 12 residues. Germline CDR1 DFQATT, CDR2 SNEGSKA (reference sequence). The junction had 2 bases not matched to a gene; V was cut back by 3 bases and J by 3 bases. The CDR3 DNA reads as TGCAGTGCTAGCGACAGGGTCTACGAGCAGTACTTC. It is translated as CSASDRVYEQYF.

The chain links TRBV7-2 to TRBJ1-5, with 9 nucleotides matching TRBD1. Germline-derived CDR1 and CDR2 are SGHTA and FQGNSA. J lost 2 bases, V lost 4 bases, and 12 bases had no gene match. This CDR3 is built from 18 residues. CDR3 DNA: TGTGCCAGCAGCTCCATGTTGACAGGGGGTGCGGGCAATCAGCCCCAGCATTTT. Amino acids: CASSSMLTGGAGNQPQHF. Together with reference TRBV7-2 and TRBJ1-5, the CDR3 gives the full variable domain: GAGVSQSPSNKVTEKGKDVELRCDPISGHTALYWYRQSLGQGLEFLIYFQGNSAPDKSGLPSDRFSAERTGGSVSTLTIQRTQQEDSAVYLCASSSMLTGGAGNQPQHFGDGTRLSIL.